This entry is about one TCR beta chain. The target of this receptor is not known. No base quality information exists; no much larger clone differs at one position. Systemically healthy Caucasian individuals from Russia, approximately 39 in total and aged roughly 6 to 95 years, were included as donors. Each donor gave ten milliliters of peripheral blood, drawn into EDTA-treated Vacutainer tubes. Ficoll-Paque density-gradient centrifugation was used to isolate PBMCs, with at least 7 million obtained per sample. Total RNA was extracted from PBMCs with Trizol reagent, with at least 5 micrograms obtained per sample. For every donor, an aliquot of PBMCs went through flow cytometry to measure the percentages of naive CD45RAhigh/CD27high T cells. Libraries were built with 5' RACE. Instrument on record: Illumina HiSeq 2500. A second PCR of about 7 to 12 cycles was run with a J-beta primer mix and a sample-barcoded 5' primer. Each TCR beta cDNA molecule received a unique molecular identifier from a template-switch 5' adaptor carrying 12 random nucleotides. Each sample yielded at least 3 million CDR3-containing paired-end reads. First-strand cDNA synthesis was performed from all RNA using the Mint cDNA synthesis kit, with priming by a TRBC-specific oligonucleotide. All cDNA was treated with uracil-DNA glycosylase and then went through a first 18-cycle PCR with the universal primers M1SS and BC2_uni_R. Under the source paper's analysis protocol: For normalization, 1 million high-quality reads, each with a distinct molecular identifier, were randomly selected from each sample. Instead of being binned into consensus sequences, reads with shared molecular identifiers were discarded. CDR3 identification, clonotype clustering and error correction used MiTCR with a Q25 quality threshold and the strictest error-elimination algorithm. Lower-bound total TCR beta diversity was estimated with a nonparametric unseen species model using Euler transformation. TCRdb reran the public reads through fastp at Q25 and MiXCR, keeping productive beta chains. Records with the same CDR3 protein are collapsed into one entry carrying the most frequent genes and DNA. Clone size and V and J calls follow TCRdb, not the original study. This sample comprises 910,000 or so distinct CDR3 sequences, around 54% of them detected only once. The ten largest clones take up about 21% of the sample.

CDR1 and CDR2 (MNHEY, SVGEGT) derive from the germline V gene. From cysteine to phenylalanine, the CDR3 is 15 amino acids long. Kept here is only the CDR3 DNA, which spans 45 bases and is read in frame from base 1. The junction carries 19 bases between V and J, which are trimmed by 6 bases and 4 bases respectively. This sample is part of a study of blood T cells in healthy people across ages (dated by TCRdb to between 2014 and 2017). About the investigation overall: Template switching captured roughly one uniquely barcoded TCR beta cDNA molecule per two T cells in model experiments. Donors of different ages were randomly distributed across sequencing lanes to avoid experimental bias. Age-related changes in TCR beta repertoire diversity were measured in the study by deep sequencing normalized with unique cDNA molecular identifiers. Donors were grouped into four age groups: young (average approximately 15 years), middle-aged (roughly 38), aged (around 60) and long-lived (approximately 82). Two additional independent replicas of 1 million unique cDNA reads from the same blood draw were analyzed for two donors (one aged 18 to 29 and one aged 80 or older).

Summary of the overall study and its limitations: The long-lived group showed more naive CD4+ T cells, fewer expanded clones and increased TCR diversity than the aged group, suggesting age selection. Donor CMV infection status was unknown, potentially confounding age-related changes in expanded clonotypes. Estimates of total diversity from one million sequenced T cells were regarded as lower bounds and underestimates. Observed TCR beta diversity correlated strongly with the percentage of naive T cells measured by flow cytometry. Bulk unsorted PBMC profiling prevented conclusive comparison of naive and antigen-experienced compartments. As age increased, observed TCR beta diversity per million T cells dropped in a roughly linear way, and a significant reduction was already evident by age approximately 40.

What was sequenced was blood. The clonotype comes from a woman aged 55-70 years in good health. This sequence uses TRBV6-2 or TRBV6-3 and TRBJ2-7; the D gene cannot be resolved reliably. In nucleotides, the sequence is TGTGCCAGCAGCCCCGGTGGCACCATGGGATACGAGCAGTACTTC. Its protein is CASSPGGTMGYEQYF.